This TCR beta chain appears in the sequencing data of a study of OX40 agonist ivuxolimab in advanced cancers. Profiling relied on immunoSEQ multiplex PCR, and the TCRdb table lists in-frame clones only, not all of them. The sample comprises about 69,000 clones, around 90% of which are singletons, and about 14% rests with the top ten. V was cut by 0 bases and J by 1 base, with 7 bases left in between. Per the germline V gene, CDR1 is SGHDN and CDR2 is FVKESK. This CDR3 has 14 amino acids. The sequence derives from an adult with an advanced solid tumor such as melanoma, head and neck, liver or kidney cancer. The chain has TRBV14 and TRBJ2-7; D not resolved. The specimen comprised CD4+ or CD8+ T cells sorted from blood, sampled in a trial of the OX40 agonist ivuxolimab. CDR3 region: CASSQEPGSYEQYF. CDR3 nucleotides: TGTGCCAGCAGCCAAGAGCCCGGGTCCTACGAGCAGTACTTC.